Here is one T cell receptor (beta chain) with its context. Its antigen is not yet known. Per-base qualities were not stored, and no clone one base away is much larger. The data originate from a study of OX40 agonist ivuxolimab in advanced cancers. With regard to the full study: The costimulatory receptor OX40 (CD134) was targeted by ivuxolimab, a fully human IgG2 agonistic monoclonal antibody. Intravenous ivuxolimab was administered to patients every 2 weeks at six dose levels: 0.01, 0.1, 0.3, 1.5, 3 and 10 mg/kg. Of the roughly 54 dose-escalation patients, hepatocellular carcinoma was present in roughly 19, melanoma in roughly 15, renal cell carcinoma in 9 and head and neck cancer in 9. In the dose-escalation cohort, roughly 80% of patients were male, and the mean age was roughly 60 years, with a range of 23 to 79. Prior anti-PD-1, anti-PD-L1 or anti-CTLA-4 therapy was permitted, and approximately 42% of dose-escalation patients had received checkpoint inhibitors. Three dose-escalation patients achieved partial responses, one with hepatocellular carcinoma and two with cutaneous melanoma. Peripheral TCRbeta sequencing was intended to test whether TCR sequence diversity was altered and clonal T-cell expansion was caused by ivuxolimab. The paper describes the monotherapy dose-escalation part (N = 52 patients) of the phase I trial of ivuxolimab. Study-wide conclusions, independent of this receptor: At doses from 0.1 to 3.0 mg/kg, clonal expansion was seen in both CD4+ and CD8+ blood T cells between baseline and week 6. Low levels of normalized T-cell clonal expansion were also seen in some nonresponding patients. After ivuxolimab, CD8+ T cells had more expanded clones than CD4+ T cells on average. Which antigens the clonally expanded peripheral T cells were specific for was not determined. Partial responders in the 0.1-3.0 mg/kg groups had among the lowest normalized peripheral clonal expansion, especially among CD8+ T cells.

Genomic DNA was isolated from the sorted cells so that the TCRbeta CDR3 region could be sequenced. TCRbeta CDR3 regions were sequenced using the immunoSEQ Assay. Drawn from immuneACCESS, this table holds only the in-frame rearrangements with V and J called that TCRdb kept. Clones are partly lost; checked studies trace under half to an unresolved V gene and leave the rest unexplained. A total of about 74,000 clones appear in this sample, 65% to 90% of them only once. Jointly, the top ten make up around 1.5% of the sample. The CDR3 holds 15 amino acids from the cysteine to the phenylalanine. Of the read, only the CDR3 DNA is kept; its 45 bases are in frame from base 1. The germline V end is reduced by 6 bases and the J end by 3 bases; junction bases left unmatched: 9. From the germline V gene, CDR1 is MDHEN and CDR2 is SYDVKM. The trial excluded patients who had a history of autoimmune disease or who were on systemic immunosuppression. Peripheral blood for TCR sequencing was collected from all dose cohorts at baseline, on cycle 4 day 1, and on cycle 7 day 1. The samples were taken from a phase I, first-in-human, multicenter, open-label dose-escalation trial of ivuxolimab. Adults with locally advanced or metastatic melanoma, renal cell carcinoma, hepatocellular carcinoma or head and neck squamous cell carcinoma were enrolled in the trial. CD4+ and CD8+ T cells were sorted separately from peripheral blood before TCR sequencing.

This TCR derives from an adult with an advanced solid tumor such as melanoma, head and neck, liver or kidney cancer. The rearranged chain carries TRBV28 and TRBJ2-7; a stretch of 9 junction bases matches TRBD2. The sample in question was CD4+ or CD8+ T cells sorted from blood, obtained in a trial of the OX40 agonist ivuxolimab. The CDR3 amino acid sequence is: CASSQGLAIGYEQYF. The nucleotide sequence reads as follows: TGTGCCAGCAGCCAAGGACTAGCGATCGGCTACGAGCAGTACTTC.